This passage covers 18 T cell receptor beta chains from one sample sequenced in a study of T cells in Graves' hyperthyroidism and ophthalmopathy. Researchers amplified the TCR beta CDR3 regions from RNA transcripts. HTBI primers were the set used in a first-round RT-PCR of the TCR CDR3. TCRdb recomputed calls from the multiplex PCR reads with MiXCR, one row per CDR3 protein. This table has about 250,000 distinct CDR3 sequences, roughly 15% appearing once. Sequencing was done on a sample of blood. These receptors were taken from a woman in her 50s with Graves' hyperthyroidism that later progressed to Graves' ophthalmopathy.

This clonotype was seen a few times. This chain connects TRBV7-9 to TRBJ2-5; D ambiguous. In germline, CDR1 is SEHNR, CDR2 FQNEAQ (reference sequence). V shed 5 bases and J shed 5 bases, with 21 bases lying between them. The CDR3 is 16 residues long. DNA for the CDR3: TGTGCCAGCAGCCCAGCAGGTCCAGGAAAGAGGGAGACCCAGTACTTC. Its translation: CASSPAGPGKRETQYF.

This clonotype was counted at least ten times. This rearrangement joins TRBV6-1 to TRBJ2-5, with D maybe TRBD1 (5 bases). The CDR3 is 16 amino acids. The V end was cut by 3 bases, the J end by 4 bases, with 18 bases between. Germline CDR1 reads MNHNS; CDR2 reads SASEGT. CDR3 nucleotide sequence: TGTGCCAGCAGTGATAAGGGGAACTACGGGCGAGAGACCCAGTACTTC. It specifies CASSDKGNYGRETQYF.

This clonotype was counted between two and nine times. The rearrangement joins TRBV10-1 to TRBJ1-1; TRBD1 is a possible D gene (5 bases). V was shortened by 4 bases and J by 4 bases, with 16 bases between the two germline ends. From germline, CDR1 is WNHNN and CDR2 SYGVQD (reference sequence). The CDR3 contains 15 residues. CDR3 loop: CASSARRQGGTEAFF. CDR3 sequence (DNA): TGCGCCAGCAGTGCCCGGCGGCAGGGTGGCACTGAAGCTTTCTTT.

The V and J genes are TRBV5-6 and TRBJ2-3; TRBD2 matches 8 bases. Trimming cost V 4 bases and J 4 bases; bases outside gene matches: 14. There are 17 residues in the CDR3. Germline V gene data show CDR1 as SGHDT and CDR2 as YYEEEE. The CDR3 coding sequence is TGTGCCAGCAGCGAGACTAGGGAAGCGGGAGTGGCAGATACGCAGTATTTT. Amino acid sequence: CASSETREAGVADTQYF.

This clonotype was seen repeatedly, ten times or more. The chain combines TRBV12-3 or TRBV12-4 with TRBJ2-7, with D unresolved. The CDR3 spans 11 residues. V gave up 8 bases and J gave up 3 bases, with 8 bases separating them. CDR3 sequence reads: CASCGGYEQYF. In DNA form, the CDR3 reads TGTGCCAGCTGCGGCGGCTACGAGCAGTACTTC.

The chain links TRBV9 to TRBJ2-3; 9 bases fit TRBD2. Germline V gives CDR1 SGDLS, CDR2 YYNGEE. With 3 bases clipped from V and 2 bases from J, the junction kept 10 bases outside the gene matches. This CDR3 is built from 17 residues. The CDR3 reads CASSAGGSGSFTDTQYF. The CDR3 nucleotides read TGTGCCAGCAGCGCTGGAGGTAGCGGGAGTTTCACAGATACGCAGTATTTT.

This clonotype has at least ten counts. The CDR3 DNA is TGCGCCAGCAGCTTACCCACCGGGACGGCGAGGGGATACACCCAGTACTTC. Translation: CASSLPTGTARGYTQYF. V usage is TRBV5-1 and J usage is TRBJ2-5; D could derive from TRBD1 or TRBD2 (5 bases each). The CDR3 is 17 residues long. The V gene lost 2 bases and the J gene lost 8 bases, with 25 bases spanning the gap. Germline CDR1 is SGHRS and CDR2 is YFSETQ.

This clonotype was seen a few times. V is TRBV9 and J is TRBJ2-3; 11 bases are a match to TRBD2. The CDR3 spans 14 residues. With 4 bases clipped from V and 6 bases from J, the junction kept 4 bases outside the gene matches. Germline V lookup: CDR1 SGDLS, CDR2 YYNGEE. In DNA form, the CDR3 reads TGTGCCAGCAGCCTTAGCGGGAGGGAGGATACGCAGTATTTT. It codes for CASSLSGREDTQYF. Combining the CDR3 with reference TRBV9 and TRBJ2-3 gives the whole variable domain DSGVTQTPKHLITATGQRVTLRCSPRSGDLSVYWYQQSLDQGLQFLIQYYNGEERAKGNILERFSAQQFPDLHSELNLSSLELGDSALYFCASSLSGREDTQYFGPGTRLTVL.

The CDR3 DNA sequence: TGTGCCAGCAGCTTGAAAGACCGGGACATCCTCTATGGCTACACCTTC. This gives the protein CASSLKDRDILYGYTF. The chain joins TRBV28 to TRBJ1-2; D possibly corresponds to TRBD1 (6 bases). Trimming pared 6 bases from V and 4 bases from J, leaving 21 bases between. Germline CDR1 MDHEN, CDR2 SYDVKM. This CDR3 is built from 16 residues.

This clonotype appeared many times. The chain links TRBV20-1 to TRBJ2-1; 8 positions match TRBD2. Looked up from germline, CDR1 is DFQATT and CDR2 is SNEGSKA (reference sequence). Trimming took 3 bases from V and 5 from J; bases not matched to a gene: 9. The CDR3 sequence is 15 residues long. The CDR3 region has the DNA TGCAGTGCTAGTGCATTCTGGCGGGAGGACAATGAGCAGTTCTTC. Amino acids: CSASAFWREDNEQFF.

This clonotype occurred many times. The V gene is TRBV20-1, the J gene TRBJ2-5; a weak D match, TRBD2 (6 bases). The CDR3 runs 15 residues. V was trimmed by 0 bases and J by 4 bases, leaving 15 bases between them. Germline lookup yields CDR1 DFQATT and CDR2 SNEGSKA (reference sequence). The CDR3 here is CSARDPRESIETQYF. The CDR3 DNA reads as TGCAGTGCTAGAGATCCTCGGGAGTCCATAGAGACCCAGTACTTC.

This clonotype occurred many times. The chain links TRBV7-6 to TRBJ2-3; D may match TRBD1 or TRBD2 (5 bases each). V was pared by 3 bases and J by 7 bases, with 17 bases between. The length of the CDR3 is 15 residues. Germline loops: CDR1 SGHVS, CDR2 FNYEAQ. CDR3 bases: TGTGCCAGCAGCTTGGGGGACCCCCAAGGGAATACGCAGTATTTT. It is translated as CASSLGDPQGNTQYF.

This clonotype was seen a handful of times. The chain is built from TRBV12-3 or TRBV12-4 and TRBJ2-1; 9 bases are a match to TRBD2. V lost 4 bases, J lost 4 bases, and 14 bases stayed unmatched. The CDR3 is made up of 18 amino acids. CDR3 in DNA: TGTGCCAGCAGTTACAGGCGATACATACTAGCGGGTTACAATGAGCAGTTCTTC. Its translation: CASSYRRYILAGYNEQFF.

This clonotype was seen at least ten times. This rearrangement joins TRBV3-1 to TRBJ2-2; 7 nucleotides agree with TRBD2. With 3 bases clipped from V and 2 bases from J, the junction kept 6 bases outside the gene matches. This CDR3 contains 16 residues. Looked up from germline, CDR1 is LGHDT and CDR2 is YNNKEL (reference sequence). CDR3 protein: CASSHRGGINTGELFF. The CDR3 nucleotides read TGTGCCAGCAGCCACCGGGGAGGGATCAACACCGGGGAGCTGTTTTTT.

This clonotype has ten or more counts. The J gene is TRBJ1-6, the V gene TRBV2, with D possibly TRBD1 on 5 matching bases. The CDR3 is 14 residues long. V shed 9 bases and J shed 0 bases, with 9 bases lying between them. Germline values: CDR1 SNHLY, CDR2 FYNNEI. CDR3 nucleotide sequence: TGTGCCAGTCAGGGATTCTCCTATAATTCACCCCTCCACTTT. It encodes CASQGFSYNSPLHF.

This clonotype was seen at least ten times. The V gene is TRBV29-1, the J gene TRBJ1-1, with TRBD1 matching 7 bases. Germline loops: CDR1 SQVTM, CDR2 ANQGSEA. Trimming took 1 base from V and 3 from J; bases not matched to a gene: 14. CDR3 length: 17 residues. The CDR3 spells CSVEGVVDRTIDTEAFF. DNA of the CDR3: TGCAGCGTTGAAGGGGTCGTGGACAGGACCATTGACACTGAAGCTTTCTTT.

Ten or more counts support this clonotype. This chain links TRBV6-1 with TRBJ2-5; D uncertain. Germline CDR1 and CDR2: MNHNS and SASEGT. The CDR3 extends over 13 amino acids. Trimming pared 3 bases from V and 4 bases from J, leaving 9 bases between. This CDR3 is CASSDFSLETQYF. In nucleotides, the CDR3 is TGTGCCAGCAGTGATTTCTCACTAGAGACCCAGTACTTC.

The V gene is TRBV5-4, the J gene TRBJ2-3; D ambiguous. V lost 4 bases and J 3 bases, leaving 9 bases between the germline ends. Germline V gene lookup returns CDR1 SGHNT and CDR2 YYREEE (reference sequence). The CDR3 consists of 13 residues. CDR3: CASSRSETDTQYF. In nucleotides, the CDR3 is TGTGCCAGCAGCCGCTCAGAGACAGATACGCAGTATTTT. The variable domain in full, completed from reference TRBV5-4 and TRBJ2-3, reads ETGVTQSPTHLIKTRGQQVTLRCSSQSGHNTVSWYQQALGQGPQFIFQYYREEENGRGNFPPRFSGLQFPNYSSELNVNALELDDSALYLCASSRSETDTQYFGPGTRLTVL.